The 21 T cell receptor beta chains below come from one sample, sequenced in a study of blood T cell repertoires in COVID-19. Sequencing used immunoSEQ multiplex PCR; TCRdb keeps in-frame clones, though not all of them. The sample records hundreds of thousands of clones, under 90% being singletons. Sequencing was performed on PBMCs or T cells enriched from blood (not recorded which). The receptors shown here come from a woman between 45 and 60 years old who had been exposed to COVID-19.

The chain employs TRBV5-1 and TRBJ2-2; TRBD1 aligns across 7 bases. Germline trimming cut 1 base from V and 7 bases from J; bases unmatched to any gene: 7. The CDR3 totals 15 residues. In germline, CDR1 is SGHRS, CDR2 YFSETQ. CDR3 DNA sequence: TGCGCCAGCAGCTTGCCGACAGGGCTGAGCGGGGAGCTGTTTTTT. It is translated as CASSLPTGLSGELFF.

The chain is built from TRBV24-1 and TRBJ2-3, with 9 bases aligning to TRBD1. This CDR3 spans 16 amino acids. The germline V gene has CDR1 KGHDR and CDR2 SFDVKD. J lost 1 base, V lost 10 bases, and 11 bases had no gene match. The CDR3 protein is CATKGGDREGTDTQYF. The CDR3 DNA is TGTGCCACAAAAGGAGGGGACAGGGAGGGCACAGATACGCAGTATTTT.

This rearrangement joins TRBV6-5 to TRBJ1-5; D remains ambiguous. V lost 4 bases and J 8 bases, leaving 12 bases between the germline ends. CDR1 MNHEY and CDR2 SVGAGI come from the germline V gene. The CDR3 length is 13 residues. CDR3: CASSSSQVKPQHF. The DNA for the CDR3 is TGTGCCAGCAGTTCCTCGCAGGTAAAGCCCCAGCATTTT.

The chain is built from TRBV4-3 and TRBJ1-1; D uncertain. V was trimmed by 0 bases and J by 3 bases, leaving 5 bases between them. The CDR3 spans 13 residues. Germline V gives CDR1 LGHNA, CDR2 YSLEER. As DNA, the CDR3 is TGCGCCAGCAGCCAAGATCGGGACACTGAAGCTTTCTTT. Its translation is CASSQDRDTEAFF.

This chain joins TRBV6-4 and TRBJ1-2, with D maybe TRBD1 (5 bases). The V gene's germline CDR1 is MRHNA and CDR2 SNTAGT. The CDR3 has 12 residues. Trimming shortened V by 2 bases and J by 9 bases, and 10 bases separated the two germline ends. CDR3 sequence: CASSDRGRSYTF. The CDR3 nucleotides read TGTGCCAGCAGTGACAGGGGTCGGAGCTACACCTTC.

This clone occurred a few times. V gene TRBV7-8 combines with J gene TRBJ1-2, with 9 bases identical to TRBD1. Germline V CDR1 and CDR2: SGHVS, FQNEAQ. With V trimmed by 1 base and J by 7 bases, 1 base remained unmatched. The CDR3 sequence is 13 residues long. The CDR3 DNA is TGTGCCAGCAGCTTAGTACAGGGGGCTGGCTACACCTTC. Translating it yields CASSLVQGAGYTF.

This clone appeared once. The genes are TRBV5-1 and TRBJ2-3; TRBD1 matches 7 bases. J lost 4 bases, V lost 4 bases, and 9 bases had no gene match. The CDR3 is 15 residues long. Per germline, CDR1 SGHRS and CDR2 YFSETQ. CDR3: CASSVEGASPDTQYF. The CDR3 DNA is TGCGCCAGCAGCGTTGAGGGGGCGTCCCCAGATACGCAGTATTTT.

CDR3 loop: CASGGAGLYQETQYF. The CDR3 DNA reads TGTGCCAGTGGGGGGGCGGGATTGTACCAAGAGACCCAGTACTTC. The chain combines TRBV7-8 with TRBJ2-5; tentatively, D is TRBD2 (7 bases). Looked up from germline, CDR1 is SGHVS and CDR2 is FQNEAQ. With 9 bases removed from V and 0 bases from J, the gap between germline ends came to 17 bases. This CDR3 is 15 amino acids long.

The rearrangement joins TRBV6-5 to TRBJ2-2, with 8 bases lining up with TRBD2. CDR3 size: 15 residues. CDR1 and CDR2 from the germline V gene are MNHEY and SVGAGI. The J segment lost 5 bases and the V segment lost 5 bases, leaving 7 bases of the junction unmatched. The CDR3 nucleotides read TGTGCCAGCAGTAATCAGATAGCGGGGACCGGGGAGCTGTTTTTT. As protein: CASSNQIAGTGELFF.

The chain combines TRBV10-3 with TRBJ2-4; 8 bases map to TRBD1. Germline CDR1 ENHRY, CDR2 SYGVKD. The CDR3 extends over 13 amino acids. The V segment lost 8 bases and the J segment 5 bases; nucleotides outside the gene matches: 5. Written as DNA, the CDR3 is TGTGCCATCGCACAGGGGGTGGAAAACATTCAGTACTTC. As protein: CAIAQGVENIQYF.

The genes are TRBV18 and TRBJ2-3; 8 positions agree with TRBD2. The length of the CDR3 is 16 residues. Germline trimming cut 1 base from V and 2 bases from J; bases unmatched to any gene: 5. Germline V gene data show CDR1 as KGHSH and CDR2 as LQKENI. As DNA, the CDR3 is TGTGCCAGCTCACCACGCCGCGGGGGGACCACAGATACGCAGTATTTT. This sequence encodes CASSPRRGGTTDTQYF.

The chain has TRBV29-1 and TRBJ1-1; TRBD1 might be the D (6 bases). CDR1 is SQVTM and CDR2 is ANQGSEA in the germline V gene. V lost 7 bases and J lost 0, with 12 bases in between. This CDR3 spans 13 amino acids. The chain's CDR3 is CSAYGQMNTEAFF. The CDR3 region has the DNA TGCAGCGCCTACGGACAGATGAACACTGAAGCTTTCTTT.

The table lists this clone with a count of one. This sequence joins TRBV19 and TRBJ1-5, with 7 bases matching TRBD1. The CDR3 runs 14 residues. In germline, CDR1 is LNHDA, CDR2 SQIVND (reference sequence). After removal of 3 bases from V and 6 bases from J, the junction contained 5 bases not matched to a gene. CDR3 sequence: CASSIRQGFQPQHF. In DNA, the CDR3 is TGTGCCAGTAGTATTCGACAGGGATTTCAGCCCCAGCATTTT.

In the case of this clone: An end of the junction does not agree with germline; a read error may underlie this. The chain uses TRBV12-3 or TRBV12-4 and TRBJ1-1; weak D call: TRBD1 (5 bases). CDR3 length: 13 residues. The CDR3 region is CASSLRRGTEAFF. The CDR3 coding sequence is TGTGCCAGTAGTTTAAGAAGGGGCACTGAAGCTTTCTTT.

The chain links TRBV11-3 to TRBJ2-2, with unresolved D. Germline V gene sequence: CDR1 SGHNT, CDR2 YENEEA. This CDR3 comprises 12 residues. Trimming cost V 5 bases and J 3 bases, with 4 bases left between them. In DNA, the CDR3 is TGTGCCAGCAGCCTACACACCGGGGAGCTGTTTTTT. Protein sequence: CASSLHTGELFF.

In nucleotides, the CDR3 is TGTGCCAGCAGCCAAGAGGGGCAGGGTACAGTGGATGGCTACACCTTC. Residues: CASSQEGQGTVDGYTF. The chain links TRBV3-1 (or the pseudogene TRBV3-2) to TRBJ1-2; perhaps TRBD1 as D (5 bases). The CDR3 totals 16 residues. The V gene's germline CDR1 is LGHDT and CDR2 YNNKEL (reference sequence). The V gene lost 0 bases and the J gene lost 6 bases, with 17 bases spanning the gap.

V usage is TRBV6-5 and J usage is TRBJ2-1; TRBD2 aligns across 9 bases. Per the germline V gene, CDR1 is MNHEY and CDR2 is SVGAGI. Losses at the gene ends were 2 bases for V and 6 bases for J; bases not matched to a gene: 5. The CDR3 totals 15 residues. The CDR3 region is CASSYGSGGTNEQFF. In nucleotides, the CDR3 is TGTGCCAGCAGTTACGGTAGCGGGGGTACCAATGAGCAGTTCTTC.

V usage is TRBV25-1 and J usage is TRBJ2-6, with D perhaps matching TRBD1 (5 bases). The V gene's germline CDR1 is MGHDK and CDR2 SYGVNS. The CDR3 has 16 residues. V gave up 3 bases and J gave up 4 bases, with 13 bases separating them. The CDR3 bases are TGTGCCAGCAGTGAGCAGGGTGGGGTCGGGGCCAACGTCCTGACTTTC. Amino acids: CASSEQGGVGANVLTF.

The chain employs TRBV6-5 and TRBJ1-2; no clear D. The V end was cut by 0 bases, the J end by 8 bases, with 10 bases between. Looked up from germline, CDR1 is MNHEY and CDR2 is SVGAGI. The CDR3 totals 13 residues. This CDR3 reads CASSYSPAAGYTF. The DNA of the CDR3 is TGTGCCAGCAGTTACTCCCCCGCGGCCGGCTACACCTTC.

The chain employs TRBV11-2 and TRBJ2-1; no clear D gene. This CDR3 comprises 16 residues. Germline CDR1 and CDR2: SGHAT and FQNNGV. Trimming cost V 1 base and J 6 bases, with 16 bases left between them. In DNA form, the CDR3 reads TGTGCCAGCAGCTTAGTTACGGTGGGCCTGGGCAATGAGCAGTTCTTC. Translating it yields CASSLVTVGLGNEQFF.

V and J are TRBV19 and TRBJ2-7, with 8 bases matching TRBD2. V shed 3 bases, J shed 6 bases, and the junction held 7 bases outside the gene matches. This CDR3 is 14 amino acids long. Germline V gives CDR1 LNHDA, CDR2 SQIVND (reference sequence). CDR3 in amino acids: CASSIRGSGAEQYF. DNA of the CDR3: TGTGCCAGTAGTATTCGAGGTAGCGGGGCCGAGCAGTACTTC.